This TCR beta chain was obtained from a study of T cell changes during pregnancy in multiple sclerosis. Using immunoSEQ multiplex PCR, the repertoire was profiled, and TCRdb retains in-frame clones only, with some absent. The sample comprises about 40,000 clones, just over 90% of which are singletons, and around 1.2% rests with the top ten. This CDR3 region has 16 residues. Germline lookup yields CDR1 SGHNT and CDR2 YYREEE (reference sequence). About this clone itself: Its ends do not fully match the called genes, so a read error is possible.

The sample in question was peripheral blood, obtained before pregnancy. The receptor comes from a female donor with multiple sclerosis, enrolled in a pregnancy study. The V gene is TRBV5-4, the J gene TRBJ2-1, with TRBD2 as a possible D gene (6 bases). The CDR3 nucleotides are TGCGCCAGCAGCCAAGACAGCCTAGCGCAATACAATGAGCAGTTCTTC. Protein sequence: CASSQDSLAQYNEQFF.